This TCR beta chain was identified in a study of blood T cells in healthy people across ages (dated by TCRdb to about 2015). Describing the broader study: In model experiments, template switching captured roughly one uniquely barcoded TCR beta cDNA molecule for every two T cells. For two donors (one aged 18 to 29 and one aged 80 or older), the study analyzed two additional independent replicas of 1 million unique cDNA reads from the same blood draw. Using deep sequencing normalized with unique cDNA molecular identifiers, the study measured how TCR beta repertoire diversity changes with age. Four age groups were formed from the donors: young (average about 17 years), middle-aged (approximately 42), aged (approximately 60) and long-lived (roughly 88).

Trimming leaves V shorter by 5 bases and J shorter by 5 bases, with the junction holding 9 bases beyond the gene matches. From the cysteine through the phenylalanine, the CDR3 covers 15 amino acids. Of the read, only the CDR3 DNA is kept; its 45 bases are in frame from base 1. Sequences SEHNR (CDR1) and FQNEAQ (CDR2) are obtained from the germline V gene (reference sequence). What the study reported, not specific to this receptor: Compared with the aged group, the long-lived group had more naive CD4+ T cells, fewer expanded clones and increased TCR diversity, a pattern suggesting age selection. As age increased, observed TCR beta diversity per million T cells dropped in a roughly linear way, and a significant reduction was already evident by age 40. Estimates of total diversity from one million sequenced T cells were regarded as lower bounds and underestimates. Conclusive comparison of naive and antigen-experienced compartments was prevented by the profiling of bulk unsorted PBMCs. Because donor CMV infection status was unknown, age-related changes in expanded clonotypes were potentially confounded. The percentage of naive T cells measured by flow cytometry correlated strongly with observed TCR beta diversity.

The library was produced with 5' RACE. TCRdb names Illumina HiSeq 2500 as the instrument used. A second roughly 6 to 11 cycle PCR used a sample-barcoded 5' primer and a J-beta primer mix. Each TCR beta cDNA molecule received a unique molecular identifier from a template-switch 5' adaptor carrying 12 random nucleotides. Each sample yielded at least 3 million CDR3-containing paired-end reads. First-strand cDNA was synthesized from all RNA with the Mint cDNA synthesis kit, primed by a TRBC-specific oligonucleotide. Following uracil-DNA glycosylase treatment, a first 18-cycle PCR with universal primers M1SS and BC2_uni_R was performed on all cDNA. Per the original workflow: Each sample was normalized by randomly selecting 1 million high-quality reads, each carrying a distinct molecular identifier. Reads sharing molecular identifiers were discarded rather than binned into consensus sequences. MiTCR, set to a Q25 quality threshold and the strictest error-elimination algorithm, was used for CDR3 identification, clonotype clustering and error correction. A nonparametric unseen species model with Euler transformation was used to estimate lower-bound total TCR beta diversity. The raw public data were reprocessed by TCRdb itself: fastp quality trimming at Q25, MiXCR clonotype calling, in-frame beta chains only. Rows are unified per CDR3 protein, each entry keeping the most common DNA and genes. These V and J calls rely on TCRdb rather than the paper's analysis. The sample table holds 750,000 or so distinct CDR3 sequences, of which 25% were seen once. Clones ranked in the top ten supply under 10% of the sample.

This clonotype showed up just a few times. It has no known antigen specificity. There are no base qualities to consult, and no much larger clone falls within one base. The donors were roughly 39 Caucasian individuals from Russia, aged roughly 6 to 100 years, who were systemically healthy. Each donor gave about 9.2 milliliters of peripheral blood, drawn into EDTA-treated Vacutainer tubes. Ficoll-Paque density-gradient centrifugation was used to isolate PBMCs, with at least 6 million per sample. Trizol reagent was used to extract total RNA from PBMCs, with at least 6 micrograms per sample. Naive CD45RAhigh/CD27high T cell percentages were measured by flow cytometry on a PBMC aliquot from every donor. These data are also associated with another study on T cells of mothers and their children. As that second study puts it: The donors were nine systemically healthy Caucasian individuals, made up of three mothers and their six children. cDNA synthesis used all of the extracted RNA, with about 1.5 ug of RNA in each 15 ul reaction. In the second PCR, sample barcodes and 2-4 random nucleotides were introduced via the M1S primer. More than 8 million TCR beta CDR3 reads were obtained from each mother, and 2.5 million to 3 million reads were obtained from each child. Thymic selection shapes the output of TCR recombination in a similar way in related and unrelated pairs, and inherited differences have a minor effect. Normalized repertoire overlap was always found to be slightly, but never significantly, higher in related mother-child pairs than in unrelated mother-child pairs. No persistent microchimeric T cell clones were detected, at a sensitivity of 90 to 100 clones per million clonotypes. The study used deep NGS to compare TCR beta repertoires of mothers and children, seeking features distinguishing related mother-child pairs from unrelated individuals. Mothers averaged around 43 +/- 4 years of age and children averaged roughly 10 +/- 4 years. After adapters were ligated using NEBNext reagents, the libraries underwent 100+100 nt paired-end sequencing on an Illumina HiSeq 2000. To prevent cross-contamination, the mother and child libraries were prepared one month apart and sequenced in separate runs. Between roughly 500,000 and 2,000,000 distinct TCR beta clonotypes were identified per donor. Naive TCR beta clonotypes were estimated from low-frequency clonotypes matched to each donor's FACS-determined naive share, without sorting.

Recombination connected TRBV7-9 to TRBJ2-5; the central 9 bases match TRBD1. The TCR was taken from a boy between 10 and 17 years old in good health. Sequencing was done on a sample of blood. The CDR3 reads CASSRPGQGDETQYF. The nucleotide sequence reads as follows: TGTGCCAGCAGCCGACCGGGACAGGGTGACGAGACCCAGTACTTC.